The 26 T cell receptor beta chains reported below all come from one sample, sequenced in a study of blood T cell repertoires in COVID-19. Sequencing was performed with immunoSEQ multiplex PCR; in TCRdb, only in-frame clones are kept and a portion is missing. Of some 99,000 clones listed, approximately 80% are singletons. Material: peripheral blood. The receptors were gathered from a woman aged 50 to 60 with acute or convalescent COVID-19.

The chain uses TRBV9 and TRBJ2-1, with TRBD1 as a possible D gene (6 bases). The CDR3 extends over 14 amino acids. Germline V gene sequence: CDR1 SGDLS, CDR2 YYNGEE. Trimming cost V 3 bases and J 4 bases, with 11 bases left between them. The CDR3 nucleotides read TGTGCCAGCAGCGCCCCGGGACATTACAATGAGCAGTTCTTC. It translates to CASSAPGHYNEQFF. The full variable domain, with the rest looked up from reference TRBV9 and TRBJ2-1, is DSGVTQTPKHLITATGQRVTLRCSPRSGDLSVYWYQQSLDQGLQFLIQYYNGEERAKGNILERFSAQQFPDLHSELNLSSLELGDSALYFCASSAPGHYNEQFFGPGTRLTVL.

V gene TRBV7-2 combines with J gene TRBJ1-2, with TRBD1 as a possible D gene (5 bases). CDR3 size: 15 residues. The germline V and J ends were trimmed by 5 bases and 7 bases, with 20 bases remaining between them. Germline loops: CDR1 SGHTA, CDR2 FQGNSA. DNA for the CDR3: TGTGCCAGCAGCCCCGTTGTGGGGGGAGTAGGTGGCTACACCTTC. Translating gives CASSPVVGGVGGYTF.

The CDR3 protein is CSLRTGSTYEQYF. The CDR3 region has the DNA TGCAGCCTCCGGACAGGGTCGACCTACGAGCAGTACTTC. V gene TRBV29-1 combines with J gene TRBJ2-7; 8 bases line up with TRBD1. The CDR3 is 13 amino acids. With V trimmed by 8 bases and J by 2 bases, 8 bases remained unmatched. Germline values: CDR1 SQVTM, CDR2 ANQGSEA.

The chain carries TRBV30 and TRBJ1-3; perhaps TRBD1 as D (6 bases). The V end lost 2 bases, the J end lost 7 bases, and 15 bases lay between the germline ends. In germline, CDR1 is GTSNPN, CDR2 SVGIG (reference sequence). The CDR3 spans 14 residues. The CDR3: CAWSRGGGANTIYF. As DNA, the CDR3 is TGTGCCTGGAGTCGAGGCGGGGGGGCGAACACCATATATTTT. The full variable domain, in which reference TRBV30 and TRBJ1-3 provide the parts outside the CDR3, is SQTIHQWPATLVQPVGSPLSLECTVEGTSNPNLYWYRQAAGRGLQLLFYSVGIGQISSEVPQNLSASRPQDRQFILSSKKLLLSDSGFYLCAWSRGGGANTIYFGEGSWLTVV.

The rearrangement joins TRBV28 to TRBJ1-4; perhaps TRBD1 as D (5 bases). Germline values: CDR1 MDHEN, CDR2 SYDVKM. There are 14 residues in the CDR3. V dropped 6 bases and J dropped 7 bases, with 15 bases sitting between them. This chain's CDR3 is CASSLRLGAEKLFF. CDR3 in DNA: TGTGCCAGCAGCCTCCGCCTTGGGGCTGAAAAACTGTTTTTT. The complete variable domain, with remaining parts taken from reference TRBV28 and TRBJ1-4, reads DVKVTQSSRYLVKRTGEKVFLECVQDMDHENMFWYRQDPGLGLRLIYFSYDVKMKEKGDIPEGYSVSREKKERFSLILESASTNQTSMYLCASSLRLGAEKLFFGSGTQLSVL.

V is TRBV7-9 and J is TRBJ1-1; unclear D gene. V was trimmed by 2 bases and J by 10 bases, leaving 8 bases between them. The CDR3 consists of 11 residues. Per the germline V gene, CDR1 is SEHNR and CDR2 is FQNEAQ (reference sequence). Written as DNA, the CDR3 is TGTGCCAGCAGCTTAAGTTCGGGAGCTTTCTTT. It yields the protein CASSLSSGAFF.

In the case of this clone: This CDR3 is also generated by other DNA sequences in the sample. This sequence joins TRBV9 and TRBJ1-2; D gene unclear. This CDR3 is built from 14 residues. Deletions cut 0 bases from V and 2 bases from J, with 8 bases between. Germline V gene data show CDR1 as SGDLS and CDR2 as YYNGEE. In DNA form, the CDR3 reads TGTGCCAGCAGCGTAGACCCGGGGAACTATGGCTACACCTTC. Its protein product is CASSVDPGNYGYTF.

This chain joins TRBV30 and TRBJ2-1, with D possibly matching TRBD2 (6 bases). V was trimmed by 5 bases and J by 7 bases, leaving 12 bases between them. Germline V gene lookup returns CDR1 GTSNPN and CDR2 SVGIG (reference sequence). The CDR3 runs to 12 residues. The CDR3 region has the DNA TGTGCCTGGGGGCGGGGAAGGAATGAGCAGTTCTTC. This gives the protein CAWGRGRNEQFF.

The gene calls are TRBV2 and TRBJ1-5; 9 positions match TRBD1. V shed 10 bases, J shed 9 bases, and the junction held 13 bases outside the gene matches. Germline V gene lookup returns CDR1 SNHLY and CDR2 FYNNEI. The CDR3 length is 14 residues. The CDR3 region has the DNA TGTGCCACCAGACAGGGGGGCCTGGGGGGGCCCCAGCATTTT. Its translation is CATRQGGLGGPQHF.

This clone was observed once. J is TRBJ1-2 and V is TRBV18; weak D call: TRBD1 (5 bases). Between the trimmed V and J ends, which lost 3 bases and 8 bases, there was a span of 19 bases. From germline, CDR1 is KGHSH and CDR2 LQKENI. The CDR3 spans 15 residues. The CDR3 here is CASSPPGPGGEGYTF. As DNA, the CDR3 is TGTGCCAGCTCACCTCCCGGCCCGGGGGGTGAGGGCTACACCTTC.

The chain is built from TRBV18 and TRBJ1-1; D is undetermined. CDR1 KGHSH and CDR2 LQKENI come from the germline V gene. Trimming took off 6 bases at V and 5 bases at J, with 16 bases between the two ends. CDR3 size: 14 residues. CDR3 sequence: CASSPSIGRTEAFF. DNA for the CDR3: TGTGCCAGCTCCCCGTCAATAGGGAGGACTGAAGCTTTCTTT.

The chain combines TRBV9 with TRBJ2-7; D is perhaps TRBD2 (6 bases). From germline, CDR1 is SGDLS and CDR2 YYNGEE. Trimming removed 4 bases from V and 5 bases from J, with 13 bases in between. The length of the CDR3 is 13 residues. The CDR3 DNA reads TGTGCCAGCAGCTCCTCGGGGGTCCACGAGCAGTACTTC. Translating gives CASSSSGVHEQYF.

The chain uses TRBV2 and TRBJ2-5; TRBD2 matches at 16 bases. The CDR3 has 16 amino acids. Germline V gene lookup returns CDR1 SNHLY and CDR2 FYNNEI. V lost 6 bases, J lost 4 bases, and 5 bases stayed unmatched. The CDR3 DNA reads TGTGCCAGCAGCCCGGGACTAGCGGGGGGGGCAGAGACCCAGTACTTC. It translates to CASSPGLAGGAETQYF.

This clone occurred a few times. The V and J genes are TRBV9 and TRBJ1-2; D call uncertain. The CDR3 has 15 amino acids. Deletions cut 0 bases from V and 8 bases from J, with 17 bases between. Germline V gives CDR1 SGDLS, CDR2 YYNGEE. CDR3 loop: CASSVALGGKIGYTF. DNA for the CDR3: TGTGCCAGCAGCGTAGCGTTAGGAGGGAAGATCGGCTACACCTTC.

The rearrangement joins TRBV5-3 to TRBJ2-1; maybe TRBD1 (7 bases). TRBV5-3 is given ORF status, its function remaining uncertain. The CDR3 sequence is 13 residues long. V was clipped by 6 bases and J by 8 bases, with 15 bases between them. CDR3 nucleotides: TGTGCCAGAAACACGACAGGGAGGCATGAGCAGTTCTTC. Translation: CARNTTGRHEQFF.

V is TRBV19 and J is TRBJ1-1; D remains ambiguous. CDR1 and CDR2 from the germline V gene are LNHDA and SQIVND (reference sequence). Deletions cut 3 bases from V and 11 bases from J, with 13 bases between. This CDR3 has 12 amino acids. The CDR3 DNA reads TGTGCCAGTAGTATTTTGGCAGGAGGCGCTTTCTTT. This sequence encodes CASSILAGGAFF.

This sequence joins TRBV13 and TRBJ1-1, with TRBD1 matching 7 bases. The CDR3 runs to 16 residues. CDR1 PRHDT and CDR2 FYEKMQ come from the germline V gene (reference sequence). The V gene end was trimmed by 3 bases and the J gene end by 10 bases; junction bases not matched to a gene: 17. CDR3 in DNA: TGTGCCAGCAGCTTCGAGGACAGGACCCGACATTTTCGAGCTTTCTTT. Translated: CASSFEDRTRHFRAFF.

The genes are TRBV2 and TRBJ2-7, with 7 bases lining up with TRBD2. Germline V CDR1 and CDR2: SNHLY, FYNNEI. The CDR3 loop spans 13 amino acids. V lost 6 bases and J lost 8; bases outside the gene matches: 10. The CDR3 DNA sequence: TGTGCCAGCAGCGGGACTACCGAGACGAAGCAGTACTTC. This sequence encodes CASSGTTETKQYF.

The chain carries TRBV6-6 and TRBJ2-1, with a tentative D call TRBD2 (6 bases). The CDR3 is 16 amino acids. Trimming removed 2 bases from V and 0 bases from J, with 11 bases in between. Germline V gene data show CDR1 as MNHNY and CDR2 as SVGAGI (reference sequence). For the CDR3, the DNA is TGTGCCAGCAGTTACGACGGGAGCAGCTCCTACAATGAGCAGTTCTTC. Translation gives CASSYDGSSSYNEQFF.

The chain joins TRBV3-1 (or the pseudogene TRBV3-2) to TRBJ1-1, with 9 bases aligning to TRBD1. The CDR3 has 15 amino acids. Trimming took 4 bases from V and 11 from J; bases not matched to a gene: 14. Germline V gene data show CDR1 as LGHDT and CDR2 as YNNKEL (reference sequence). The CDR3 sequence: CASSPIPGQGREAFF. In nucleotides, the CDR3 is TGTGCCAGCAGCCCGATTCCGGGACAGGGAAGGGAGGCTTTCTTT.

The rearrangement links TRBV4-1 to TRBJ2-7, with 10 nucleotides matching TRBD2. In germline, CDR1 is MGHRA, CDR2 YSYEKL. The CDR3 sequence is 20 residues long. V shed 3 bases and J 4 bases; nucleotides not matched to a gene: 21. The CDR3 DNA reads TGCGCCAGCAGCCAGATATTTAGCGGGGGGTCTTCAAGAGGTGTATACGAGCAGTACTTC. This codes for CASSQIFSGGSSRGVYEQYF.

The chain is built from TRBV7-8 and TRBJ2-3; the D gene is possibly TRBD2 (7 bases). The V gene lost 9 bases and the J gene lost 4 bases, with 20 bases spanning the gap. CDR1 SGHVS and CDR2 FQNEAQ come from the germline V gene. The CDR3 contains 15 residues. CDR3 amino acids: CASSGGQLAADTQYF. CDR3 bases: TGTGCCAGTTCCGGGGGGCAATTGGCCGCAGATACGCAGTATTTT.

V usage is TRBV11-3 and J usage is TRBJ1-1, with D unclear. The CDR3 sequence is 11 residues long. Trimming removed 3 bases from V and 8 bases from J, with 7 bases in between. Germline V gives CDR1 SGHNT, CDR2 YENEEA. The CDR3 protein is CASSFGREAFF. In DNA, the CDR3 is TGTGCCAGCAGCTTCGGGAGGGAAGCTTTCTTT.

V gene TRBV9 combines with J gene TRBJ2-7, with a tentative D call TRBD1 (5 bases). V dropped 0 bases and J dropped 3 bases, with 10 bases sitting between them. Per the germline V gene, CDR1 is SGDLS and CDR2 is YYNGEE. There are 14 residues in the CDR3. The CDR3 DNA is TGTGCCAGCAGCGTAGGACAGCCGGGCTACGAGCAGTACTTC. This gives the protein CASSVGQPGYEQYF. The full variable domain, its missing parts supplied by reference TRBV9 and TRBJ2-7, is DSGVTQTPKHLITATGQRVTLRCSPRSGDLSVYWYQQSLDQGLQFLIQYYNGEERAKGNILERFSAQQFPDLHSELNLSSLELGDSALYFCASSVGQPGYEQYFGPGTRLTVT.

The chain has TRBV19 and TRBJ1-1; perhaps TRBD1 as D (6 bases). Trimming removed 8 bases at V and 4 bases at J, with 17 bases between. The CDR3 consists of 14 residues. The germline gives CDR1 LNHDA, CDR2 SQIVND (reference sequence). DNA of the CDR3: TGTGCCAGTTACCAGGGGAGTTCGGGCACTGAAGCTTTCTTT. Translated, it gives CASYQGSSGTEAFF.

V gene TRBV18 combines with J gene TRBJ1-6, with D uncertain. The CDR3 is 15 residues long. Germline V lookup: CDR1 KGHSH, CDR2 LQKENI. The germline V and J ends were trimmed by 6 bases and 1 base, with 10 bases remaining between them. The CDR3 nucleotides are TGTGCCAGCTCTCCGTCTTTTTCCTATAATTCACCCCTCCACTTT. It codes for CASSPSFSYNSPLHF.